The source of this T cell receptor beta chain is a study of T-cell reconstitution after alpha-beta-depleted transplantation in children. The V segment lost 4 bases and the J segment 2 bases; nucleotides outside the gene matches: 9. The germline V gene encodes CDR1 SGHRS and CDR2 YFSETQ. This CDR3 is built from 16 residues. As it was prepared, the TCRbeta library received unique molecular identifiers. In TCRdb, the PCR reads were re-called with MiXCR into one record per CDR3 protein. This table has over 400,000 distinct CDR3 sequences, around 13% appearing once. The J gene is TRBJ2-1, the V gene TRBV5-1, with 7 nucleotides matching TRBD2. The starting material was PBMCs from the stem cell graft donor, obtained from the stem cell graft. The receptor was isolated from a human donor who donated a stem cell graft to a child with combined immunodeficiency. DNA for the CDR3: TGCGCCAGCAGCGGGAAACTAGCGAAGACCTACAATGAGCAGTTCTTC. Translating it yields CASSGKLAKTYNEQFF.